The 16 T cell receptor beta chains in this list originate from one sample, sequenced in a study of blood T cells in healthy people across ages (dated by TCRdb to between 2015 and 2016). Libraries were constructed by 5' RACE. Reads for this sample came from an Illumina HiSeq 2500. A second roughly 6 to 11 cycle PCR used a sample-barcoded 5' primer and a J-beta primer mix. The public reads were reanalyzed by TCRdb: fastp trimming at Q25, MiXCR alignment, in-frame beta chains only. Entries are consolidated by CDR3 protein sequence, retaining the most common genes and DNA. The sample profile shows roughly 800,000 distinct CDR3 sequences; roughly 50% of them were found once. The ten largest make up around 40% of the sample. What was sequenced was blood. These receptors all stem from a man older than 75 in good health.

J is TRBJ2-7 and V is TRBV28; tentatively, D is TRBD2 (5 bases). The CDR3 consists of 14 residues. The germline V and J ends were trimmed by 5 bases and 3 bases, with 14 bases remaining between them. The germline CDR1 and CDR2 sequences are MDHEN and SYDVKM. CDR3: CASSPPGMVYEQYF. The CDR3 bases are TGTGCCAGCAGTCCGCCCGGGATGGTCTACGAGCAGTACTTC. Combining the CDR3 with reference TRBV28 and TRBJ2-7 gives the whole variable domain DVKVTQSSRYLVKRTGEKVFLECVQDMDHENMFWYRQDPGLGLRLIYFSYDVKMKEKGDIPEGYSVSREKKERFSLILESASTNQTSMYLCASSPPGMVYEQYFGPGTRLTVT.

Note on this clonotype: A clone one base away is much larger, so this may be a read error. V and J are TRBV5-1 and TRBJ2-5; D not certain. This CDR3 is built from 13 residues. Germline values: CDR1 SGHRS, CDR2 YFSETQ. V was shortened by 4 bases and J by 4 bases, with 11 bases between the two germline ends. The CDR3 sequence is CASSAGLRETQYF. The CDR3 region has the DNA TGCGCCAGCAGCGCTGGGCTTAGAGAGACCCAGTACTTC.

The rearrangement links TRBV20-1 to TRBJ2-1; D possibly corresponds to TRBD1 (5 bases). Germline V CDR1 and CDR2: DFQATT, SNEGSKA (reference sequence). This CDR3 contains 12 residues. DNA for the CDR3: TGCAGCGCTTTGGACACGTACAATGAGCAGTTCTTC. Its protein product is CSALDTYNEQFF.

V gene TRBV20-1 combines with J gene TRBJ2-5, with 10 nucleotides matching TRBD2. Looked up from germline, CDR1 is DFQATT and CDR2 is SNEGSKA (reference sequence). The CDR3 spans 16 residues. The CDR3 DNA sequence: TGCAGACCGGACTCTTGGACTAGCGGAGGGACCAGGGAGCAGTACTTC. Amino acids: CRPDSWTSGGTREQYF.

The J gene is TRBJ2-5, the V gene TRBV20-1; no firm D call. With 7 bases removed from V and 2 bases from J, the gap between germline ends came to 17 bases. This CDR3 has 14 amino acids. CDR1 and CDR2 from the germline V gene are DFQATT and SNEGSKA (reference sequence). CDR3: CSGTFSPSQETQYF. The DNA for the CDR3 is TGCAGTGGTACTTTTAGTCCGTCGCAAGAGACCCAGTACTTC.

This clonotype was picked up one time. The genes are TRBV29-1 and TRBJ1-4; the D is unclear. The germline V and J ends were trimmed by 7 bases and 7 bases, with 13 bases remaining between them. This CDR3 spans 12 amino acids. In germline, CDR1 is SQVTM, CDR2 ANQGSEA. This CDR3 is CSAVDGIEKLFF. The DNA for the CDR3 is TGCAGCGCCGTAGATGGGATTGAAAAACTGTTTTTT.

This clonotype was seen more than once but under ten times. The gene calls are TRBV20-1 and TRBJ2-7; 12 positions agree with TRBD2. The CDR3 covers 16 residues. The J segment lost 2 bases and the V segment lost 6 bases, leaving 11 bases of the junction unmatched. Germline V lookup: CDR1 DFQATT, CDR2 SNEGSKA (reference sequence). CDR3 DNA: TGCAGTGCCCAGGGGCTAGCGGGAGGGCCGACCTACGAGCAGTACTTC. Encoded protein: CSAQGLAGGPTYEQYF.

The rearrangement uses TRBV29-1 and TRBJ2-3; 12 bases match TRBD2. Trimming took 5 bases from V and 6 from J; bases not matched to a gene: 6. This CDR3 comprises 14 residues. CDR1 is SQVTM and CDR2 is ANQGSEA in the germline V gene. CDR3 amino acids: CSVHSGTSGDTQYF. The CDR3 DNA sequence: TGCAGCGTTCACTCCGGGACTAGCGGGGATACGCAGTATTTT.

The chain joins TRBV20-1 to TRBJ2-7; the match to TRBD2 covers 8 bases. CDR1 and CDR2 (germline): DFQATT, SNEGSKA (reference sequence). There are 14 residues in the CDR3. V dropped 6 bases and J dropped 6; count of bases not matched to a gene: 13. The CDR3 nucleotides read TGCAGTGCCCTCGGGCGACGGGAGGGGGGCGAGCAGTACTTC. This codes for CSALGRREGGEQYF.

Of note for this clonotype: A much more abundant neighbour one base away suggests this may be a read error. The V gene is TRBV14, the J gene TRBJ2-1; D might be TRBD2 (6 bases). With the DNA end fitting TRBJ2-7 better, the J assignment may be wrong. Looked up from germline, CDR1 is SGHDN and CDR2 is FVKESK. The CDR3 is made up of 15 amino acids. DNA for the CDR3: TGTGCCAGCAGCCCTAGCGTGAGCTCCTACAATGAGCAGTACTTC. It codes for CASSPSVSSYNEQYF.

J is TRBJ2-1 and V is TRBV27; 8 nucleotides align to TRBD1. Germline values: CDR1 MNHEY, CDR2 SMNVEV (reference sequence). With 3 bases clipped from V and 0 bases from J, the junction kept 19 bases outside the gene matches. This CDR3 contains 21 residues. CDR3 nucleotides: TGTGCCAGCAGTTTCTCCCCGTACAGGGGGGTCGGGCCGAGCTCCTACAATGAGCAGTTCTTC. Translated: CASSFSPYRGVGPSSYNEQFF.

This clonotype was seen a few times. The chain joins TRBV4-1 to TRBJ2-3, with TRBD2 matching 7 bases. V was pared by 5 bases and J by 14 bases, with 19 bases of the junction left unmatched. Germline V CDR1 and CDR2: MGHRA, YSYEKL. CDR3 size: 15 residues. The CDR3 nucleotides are TGCGCCAGCAGCTTTCGACTAGCAGAAGACAGATACGCGTATTTT. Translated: CASSFRLAEDRYAYF.

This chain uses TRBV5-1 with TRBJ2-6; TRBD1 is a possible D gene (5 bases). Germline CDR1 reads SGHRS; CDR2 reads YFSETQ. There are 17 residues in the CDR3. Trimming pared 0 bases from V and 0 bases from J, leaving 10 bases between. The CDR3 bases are TGCGCCAGCAGCTTGGAAGGGGTCCCCTCTGGGGCCAACGTCCTGACTTTC. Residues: CASSLEGVPSGANVLTF.

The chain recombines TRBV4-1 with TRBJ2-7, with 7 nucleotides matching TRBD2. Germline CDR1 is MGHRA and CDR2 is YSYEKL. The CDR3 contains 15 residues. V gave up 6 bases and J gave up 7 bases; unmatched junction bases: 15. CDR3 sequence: CASRLGGSIHNEQYF. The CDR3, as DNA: TGCGCCAGCAGGCTCGGCGGGAGTATCCACAATGAGCAGTACTTC.

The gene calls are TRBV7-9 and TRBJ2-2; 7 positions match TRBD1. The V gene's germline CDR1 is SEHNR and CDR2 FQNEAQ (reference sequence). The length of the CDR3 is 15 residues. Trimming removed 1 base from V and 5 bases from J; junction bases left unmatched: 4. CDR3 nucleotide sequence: TGTGCCAGCAGCTTAGGGACAGGAGTAACCGGGGAGCTGTTTTTT. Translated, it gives CASSLGTGVTGELFF.

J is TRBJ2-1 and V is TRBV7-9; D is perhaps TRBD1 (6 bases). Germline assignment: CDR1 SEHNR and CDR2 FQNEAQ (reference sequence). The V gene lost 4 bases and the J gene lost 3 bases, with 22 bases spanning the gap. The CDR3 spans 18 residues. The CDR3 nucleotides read TGTGCCAGCAGCTCCCGGATTAGGACAGAGGCGGACTACAATGAGCAGTTCTTC. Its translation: CASSSRIRTEADYNEQFF.